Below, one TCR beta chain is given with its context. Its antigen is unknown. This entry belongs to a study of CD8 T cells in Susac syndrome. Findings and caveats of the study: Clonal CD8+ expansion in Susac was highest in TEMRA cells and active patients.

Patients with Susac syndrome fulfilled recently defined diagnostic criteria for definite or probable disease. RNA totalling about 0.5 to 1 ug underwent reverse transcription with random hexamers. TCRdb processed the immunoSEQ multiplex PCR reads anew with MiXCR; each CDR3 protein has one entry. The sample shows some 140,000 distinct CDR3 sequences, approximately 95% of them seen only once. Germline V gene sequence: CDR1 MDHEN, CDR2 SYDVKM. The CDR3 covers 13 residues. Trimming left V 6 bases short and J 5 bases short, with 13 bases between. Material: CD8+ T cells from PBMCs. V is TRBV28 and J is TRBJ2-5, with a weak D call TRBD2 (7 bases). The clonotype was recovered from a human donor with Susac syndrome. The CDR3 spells CASRKKGGETQYF. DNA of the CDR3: TGTGCCAGCAGGAAGAAGGGGGGGGAGACCCAGTACTTC.